This T cell receptor (beta chain) is from a study of a mutant IDH1 vaccine in newly diagnosed glioma. As concerns this clone: The antigen is not known.

Germline lookup yields CDR1 SGHRS and CDR2 YFSETQ. Trimming removed 4 bases from V and 4 bases from J; junction bases left unmatched: 7. This CDR3 contains 15 residues. TCRdb keeps only in-frame clones here, not all; method: immunoSEQ multiplex PCR. Among 73,000 or so clones, 80% to 85% were seen once, and the ten largest hold over 9.5%. Time point here: week 35, safety follow-up. Mutant IDH1 20-mer peptide, at 300 ug, made up each vaccine dose, with topical imiquimod. The chain joins TRBV5-1 to TRBJ1-2; 10 bases agree with TRBD1. The material was PBMCs, obtained from a glioma patient whose treatment included an IDH1 peptide vaccine. This clonotype was obtained from a young man with glioma. CDR3 region: CASSRGTGDSYGYTF. CDR3 DNA: TGCGCCAGCAGCCGGGGGACAGGGGATAGCTATGGCTACACCTTC. The full variable domain, in which reference TRBV5-1 and TRBJ1-2 provide the parts outside the CDR3, is KAGVTQTPRYLIKTRGQQVTLSCSPISGHRSVSWYQQTPGQGLQFLFEYFSETQRNKGNFPGRFSGRQFSNSRSEMNVSTLELGDSALYLCASSRGTGDSYGYTFGSGTRLTVV.